Shown below are 15 T cell receptor beta chains from a single sample sequenced in a study of blood T cell repertoires in COVID-19. Profiling relied on immunoSEQ multiplex PCR, and the TCRdb table lists in-frame clones only, not all of them. The sample has 250,000 to 300,000 clones, roughly 89% seen once. Input material: PBMCs or T cells enriched from blood (not recorded which). These receptors all come from a woman aged 40 to 55 who had recovered from COVID-19.

The V and J genes are TRBV6-1 and TRBJ1-5, with D possibly matching TRBD1 (6 bases). The CDR3 is made up of 18 amino acids. V was shortened by 4 bases and J by 0 bases, with 19 bases between the two germline ends. Per germline, CDR1 MNHNS and CDR2 SASEGT. CDR3 in amino acids: CASSARWTAQYSNQPQHF. For the CDR3, the DNA is TGTGCCAGCAGTGCCCGGTGGACAGCTCAATATAGCAATCAGCCCCAGCATTTT.

The V gene is TRBV30, the J gene TRBJ1-3, with a tentative D call TRBD1 (6 bases). Between the trimmed V and J ends, which lost 5 bases and 3 bases, there was a span of 17 bases. Germline loops: CDR1 GTSNPN, CDR2 SVGIG (reference sequence). The CDR3 runs to 15 residues. CDR3 loop: CAWSSSAGVGNTIYF. For the CDR3, the DNA is TGTGCCTGGTCCTCCTCGGCAGGGGTTGGAAACACCATATATTTT.

The J gene is TRBJ1-6, the V gene TRBV19; D is possibly TRBD1 (6 bases). The CDR3 spans 14 residues. Germline V gives CDR1 LNHDA, CDR2 SQIVND (reference sequence). V lost 3 bases to trimming and J lost 9 bases, with 12 bases between them. Written as DNA, the CDR3 is TGTGCCAGTAGTATTCCAGGGGTCGGTTCACCCCTCCACTTT. It yields the protein CASSIPGVGSPLHF.

The V call is TRBV5-6, the J call TRBJ1-2; TRBD1 might be the D (6 bases). The CDR3 covers 16 residues. Germline CDR1 reads SGHDT; CDR2 reads YYEEEE. Trimming stripped 2 bases from V and 6 bases from J, with 20 bases between. CDR3 bases: TGTGCCAGCAGCTTTCTGCCGTGGCGGGGGCATGATGGCTACACCTTC. Translation: CASSFLPWRGHDGYTF.

J is TRBJ2-7 and V is TRBV6-1; the match to TRBD1 covers 7 bases. Germline V lookup: CDR1 MNHNS, CDR2 SASEGT. J gave up 4 bases and V 1 base, and 4 bases lay outside the gene matches. The CDR3 runs to 14 residues. Here the CDR3 reads CASSEDRGFYEQYF. CDR3 in DNA: TGTGCCAGCAGTGAAGACAGGGGTTTTTACGAGCAGTACTTC.

V usage is TRBV12-5 and J usage is TRBJ2-5; 9 bases are shared with TRBD2. This CDR3 has 13 amino acids. The V gene's germline CDR1 is LGHNT and CDR2 FRNRAP. V lost 6 bases and J lost 4; bases outside the gene matches: 3. The CDR3 bases are TGTGCTAGTGGAAAAGCGGGGGGAGAGACCCAGTACTTC. Translating gives CASGKAGGETQYF.

DNA for the CDR3: TGTGCCAGCAGTCGGAGGAGGACAGTCTCCTACAATGAGCAGTTCTTC. It is translated as CASSRRRTVSYNEQFF. The chain couples TRBV9 to TRBJ2-1; a weak D match, TRBD1 (6 bases). Germline-derived CDR1 and CDR2 are SGDLS and YYNGEE. Trimming left V 5 bases short and J 0 bases short, with 15 bases between. This CDR3 comprises 16 residues.

This clone was counted a few times. The rearrangement uses TRBV27 and TRBJ1-2, with D hard to call. The germline CDR1 and CDR2 sequences are MNHEY and SMNVEV (reference sequence). This CDR3 is 15 amino acids long. The germline V and J ends were trimmed by 5 bases and 4 bases, with 17 bases remaining between them. The CDR3 DNA reads TGTGCCAGCAGTCCGCGGAACAATAACCTCTATGGCTACACCTTC. Its protein is CASSPRNNNLYGYTF.

The rearrangement uses TRBV5-1 and TRBJ2-7; D may be TRBD2 (5 bases). The CDR3 extends over 16 amino acids. The V gene lost 0 bases and the J gene lost 3 bases, with 16 bases spanning the gap. CDR1 and CDR2 from the germline V gene are SGHRS and YFSETQ. The CDR3 DNA reads as TGCGCCAGCAGCTTGGTAGGGAAGGAGGTGGGCTACGAGCAGTACTTC. Translating it yields CASSLVGKEVGYEQYF. The whole variable domain, remainder taken from reference TRBV5-1 and TRBJ2-7, is KAGVTQTPRYLIKTRGQQVTLSCSPISGHRSVSWYQQTPGQGLQFLFEYFSETQRNKGNFPGRFSGRQFSNSRSEMNVSTLELGDSALYLCASSLVGKEVGYEQYFGPGTRLTVT.

J is TRBJ1-4 and V is TRBV27; 8 bases are shared with TRBD1. V shed 4 bases and J 4 bases; nucleotides not matched to a gene: 5. The CDR3 sequence is 15 residues long. In germline, CDR1 is MNHEY, CDR2 SMNVEV (reference sequence). Written as DNA, the CDR3 is TGTGCCAGCAGTTCGCAGGGGGCTGGTAATGAAAAACTGTTTTTT. Protein product: CASSSQGAGNEKLFF.

The genes are TRBV2 and TRBJ1-6; tentative D call: TRBD1 (5 bases). With 4 bases removed from V and 7 bases from J, the gap between germline ends came to 14 bases. The CDR3 runs to 15 residues. Germline V gene lookup returns CDR1 SNHLY and CDR2 FYNNEI. The CDR3: CASSVTAPGNSPLHF. CDR3 nucleotides: TGTGCCAGCAGTGTGACAGCCCCCGGGAATTCACCCCTCCACTTT.

The rearrangement links TRBV1 to TRBJ2-3; TRBD2 reflects the table's D call only, with no check against the DNA. TRBV1 corresponds to a pseudogene. This CDR3 has 15 amino acids. This CDR3 reads CTSSRHCWSEGTQYF. CDR3 DNA: TGCACCAGCAGCCGTCACTGCTGGTCGGAGGGTACGCAGTATTTT.

This chain links TRBV5-1 with TRBJ2-7; tentative D call: TRBD2 (5 bases). This CDR3 is 14 amino acids long. Germline V lookup: CDR1 SGHRS, CDR2 YFSETQ. Trimming pared 5 bases from V and 1 base from J, leaving 13 bases between. The CDR3 sequence: CASSLSGVSYEQYF. The DNA of the CDR3 is TGCGCCAGCAGTCTTTCCGGGGTATCCTACGAGCAGTACTTC.

The J gene is TRBJ1-1, the V gene TRBV30; possible D gene TRBD1, 6 bases. The CDR3 is 15 amino acids. CDR1 is GTSNPN, CDR2 SVGIG, per germline (reference sequence). The V gene lost 2 bases and the J gene lost 1 base, with 14 bases spanning the gap. The CDR3 region has the DNA TGTGCCTGGAGTCGGGGGGGGCCAGCGAACACTGAAGCTTTCTTT. As protein: CAWSRGGPANTEAFF.

The CDR3 DNA sequence: TGTGCCAGCAGTGATCTCGGAGGGACAGGGTTCACCTATGGCTACACCTTC. It codes for CASSDLGGTGFTYGYTF. This sequence joins TRBV6-1 and TRBJ1-2; the match to TRBD1 covers 9 bases. Losses at the gene ends were 3 bases for V and 4 bases for J; bases not matched to a gene: 12. The CDR3 runs to 17 residues. Germline CDR1 is MNHNS and CDR2 is SASEGT.